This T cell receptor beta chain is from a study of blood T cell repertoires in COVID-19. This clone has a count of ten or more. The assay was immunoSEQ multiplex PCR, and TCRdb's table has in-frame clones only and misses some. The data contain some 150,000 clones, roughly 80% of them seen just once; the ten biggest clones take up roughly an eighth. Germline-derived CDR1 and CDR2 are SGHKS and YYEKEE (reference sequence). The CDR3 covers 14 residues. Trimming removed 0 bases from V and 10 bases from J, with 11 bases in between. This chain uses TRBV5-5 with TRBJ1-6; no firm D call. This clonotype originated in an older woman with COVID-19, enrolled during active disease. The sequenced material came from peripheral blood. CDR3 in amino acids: CASSLARLSSPLHF. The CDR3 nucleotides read TGTGCCAGCAGCTTGGCTAGGTTGAGCTCACCCCTCCACTTT.